Listed here are 14 T cell receptor beta chains from one sample, sequenced in a study of T-cell reconstitution after alpha-beta-depleted transplantation in children. Molecular barcoding with unique molecular identifiers was used for the TCRbeta library. In TCRdb, the PCR reads were re-called with MiXCR into one record per CDR3 protein. The table shows about 360,000 distinct CDR3 sequences, with about an eighth occurring only once. The sequenced sample was PBMCs, obtained from the stem cell graft. All receptors come from a human donor who donated a stem cell graft to a child with Fanconi anemia.

This clonotype was seen only a few times. The rearrangement joins TRBV4-3 to TRBJ1-1, with D uncertain. V lost 0 bases and J 5 bases, leaving 16 bases between the germline ends. The length of the CDR3 is 16 residues. Per germline, CDR1 LGHNA and CDR2 YSLEER. The CDR3 is CASSQDGQILGTEAFF. As DNA, the CDR3 is TGCGCCAGCAGCCAAGACGGGCAGATTCTGGGGACTGAAGCTTTCTTT.

This clonotype turned up a few times. The chain uses TRBV6-5 and TRBJ1-2; D perhaps matches TRBD1 (6 bases). The CDR3 is 14 amino acids. V lost 2 bases to trimming and J lost 5 bases, with 12 bases between them. In germline, CDR1 is MNHEY, CDR2 SVGAGI. CDR3 nucleotides: TGTGCCAGCAGTTACAAGGGGGGAAATTATGGCTACACCTTC. Its protein is CASSYKGGNYGYTF.

The V gene is TRBV7-2, the J gene TRBJ2-7; possible D gene TRBD2, 7 bases. This CDR3 comprises 15 residues. Germline assignment: CDR1 SGHTA and CDR2 FQGNSA. The ends were cut back, 3 bases at V and 3 bases at J, with 15 bases in the middle. As DNA, the CDR3 is TGTGCCAGCAGCTTCGAAGGGGGGGCTTTCTACGAGCAGTACTTC. It is translated as CASSFEGGAFYEQYF.

This clonotype was seen at least ten times. The chain has TRBV20-1 and TRBJ2-5, with 8 bases identical to TRBD1. Germline trimming cut 6 bases from V and 4 bases from J; bases unmatched to any gene: 10. Germline-derived CDR1 and CDR2 are DFQATT and SNEGSKA (reference sequence). The CDR3 is made up of 14 amino acids. CDR3 DNA: TGCAGTGCCGACGAGGACAGGGTGAGAGAGACCCAGTACTTC. This sequence encodes CSADEDRVRETQYF.

The rearrangement joins TRBV7-9 to TRBJ1-1; weak D call: TRBD1 (5 bases). CDR1 SEHNR and CDR2 FQNEAQ come from the germline V gene (reference sequence). The V end lost 2 bases, the J end lost 7 bases, and 17 bases lay between the germline ends. There are 15 residues in the CDR3. In DNA form, the CDR3 reads TGTGCCAGCAGCTTAAATAGCGGGACGGGAGATGAAGCTTTCTTT. Protein: CASSLNSGTGDEAFF.

This clonotype was seen at least ten times. The rearrangement uses TRBV7-2 and TRBJ2-5; D call uncertain. Per germline, CDR1 SGHTA and CDR2 FQGNSA. V dropped 5 bases and J dropped 7 bases, with 11 bases sitting between them. The CDR3 length is 12 residues. As DNA, the CDR3 is TGTGCCAGCAGCCCCCAAAGGAGGACCCAGTACTTC. It is translated as CASSPQRRTQYF.

The sample holds one count of this clonotype. The chain combines TRBV20-1 with TRBJ2-7, with D perhaps TRBD1 (6 bases). Trimming cost V 3 bases and J 3 bases, with 18 bases left between them. CDR3 size: 15 residues. The germline V gene has CDR1 DFQATT and CDR2 SNEGSKA (reference sequence). The CDR3 DNA follows: TGCAGTGCTAGGGCTCCGGGACAAGAGAACTACGAGCAGTACTTC. Its translation: CSARAPGQENYEQYF.

This chain joins TRBV9 and TRBJ2-3; 11 bases fit TRBD2. From germline, CDR1 is SGDLS and CDR2 YYNGEE. J gave up 1 base and V 3 bases, and 4 bases lay outside the gene matches. The CDR3 loop spans 16 amino acids. The CDR3 region has the DNA TGTGCCAGCAGCGCCCTAGCGGGGGGTGGCACAGATACGCAGTATTTT. Amino acid sequence: CASSALAGGGTDTQYF. Full variable domain (rest looked up from reference TRBV9 and TRBJ2-3): DSGVTQTPKHLITATGQRVTLRCSPRSGDLSVYWYQQSLDQGLQFLIQYYNGEERAKGNILERFSAQQFPDLHSELNLSSLELGDSALYFCASSALAGGGTDTQYFGPGTRLTVL.

The CDR3 bases are TGCGCCAGCAGCTTTATGTCGCGGAACACTGAAGCTTTCTTT. It specifies CASSFMSRNTEAFF. The chain recombines TRBV5-1 with TRBJ1-1; no reliable D call. The CDR3 covers 14 residues. Germline V lookup: CDR1 SGHRS, CDR2 YFSETQ. V was cut by 2 bases and J by 1 base, with 9 bases left in between.

This clonotype was seen more than once but under ten times. The chain joins TRBV9 to TRBJ2-1; D possibly corresponds to TRBD1 (5 bases). The CDR3 runs to 15 residues. The V end was cut by 0 bases, the J end by 0 bases, with 7 bases between. Per germline, CDR1 SGDLS and CDR2 YYNGEE. The CDR3 region has the DNA TGTGCCAGCAGCGTAGAACAGGCCTCCTACAATGAGCAGTTCTTC. It translates to CASSVEQASYNEQFF.

This clonotype was found many times. The rearrangement joins TRBV25-1 to TRBJ2-3; 7 bases align to TRBD1. This CDR3 is built from 16 residues. V shed 2 bases, J shed 5 bases, and the junction held 10 bases outside the gene matches. CDR1 and CDR2 from the germline V gene are MGHDK and SYGVNS. The CDR3 sequence: CASSEPRPGQRDTQYF. CDR3 DNA: TGTGCCAGCAGTGAACCCCGACCGGGACAGAGAGATACGCAGTATTTT.

This clonotype has more than one count but fewer than ten. The chain is built from TRBV7-8 and TRBJ1-5, with a weak D call TRBD1 (6 bases). CDR3 size: 14 residues. Looked up from germline, CDR1 is SGHVS and CDR2 is FQNEAQ. V was cut by 0 bases and J by 5 bases, with 8 bases left in between. CDR3 coding DNA: TGTGCCAGCAGCTTAGCGGAGGGGGATCAGCCCCAGCATTTT. Amino acids: CASSLAEGDQPQHF.

V and J are TRBV25-1 and TRBJ1-1; D gene unclear. CDR3 length: 13 residues. Germline CDR1 and CDR2: MGHDK and SYGVNS. V was trimmed by 7 bases and J by 1 base, leaving 10 bases between them. The CDR3 spells CASIGLGNTEAFF. As DNA, the CDR3 is TGTGCCAGCATAGGTTTAGGGAACACTGAAGCTTTCTTT.

This clonotype was seen repeatedly, ten times or more. The genes are TRBV2 and TRBJ2-3; 7 bases fit TRBD2. V was pared by 6 bases and J by 10 bases, with 7 bases of the junction left unmatched. Per the germline V gene, CDR1 is SNHLY and CDR2 is FYNNEI. CDR3 length: 12 residues. The CDR3 sequence: CASRWTSLAQYF. CDR3 sequence (DNA): TGTGCCAGCAGATGGACTAGTCTAGCGCAGTATTTT.